The source of this T cell receptor (beta chain) is a study of T cells in Graves' hyperthyroidism and ophthalmopathy. Study at large: Peripheral blood was taken when the disease was first diagnosed, before any treatment began.

Amplified regions were TCR beta CDR3 sequences from RNA transcripts. Initially, a first-round RT-PCR of the TCR CDR3 employed the HTBI primer set. TCRdb re-called the multiplex PCR reads through MiXCR, storing one row per CDR3 protein. This sample has hundreds of thousands of distinct CDR3 sequences, with about a sixth found just once. If no ophthalmopathy progression occurred within 18 months, Graves' hyperthyroidism was stable. Subjects aged 18 to 65 presented with newly diagnosed hyperthyroidism of less than 2 months' duration. This CDR3 contains 15 residues. The V and J ends lost 7 bases and 2 bases, in that order; junction bases with no gene match: 7. Per germline, CDR1 SGHAT and CDR2 FQDESV (reference sequence).

Sequenced material: blood. The chain joins TRBV11-1 to TRBJ2-1; 8 bases line up with TRBD1. This sequence originates from a man aged 35 to 55 with Graves' hyperthyroidism. This chain's CDR3 is CASTSTGGTYNEQFF. CDR3 coding DNA: TGTGCCAGCACGTCCACAGGGGGGACCTACAATGAGCAGTTCTTC.